This TCR beta chain was captured by sequencing in a study of blood T cells in healthy people across ages (dated by TCRdb to about 2015). At the level of the whole study: In model experiments, roughly one uniquely barcoded TCR beta cDNA molecule per two T cells was captured by template switching. The study measured age-related changes in TCR beta repertoire diversity using deep sequencing normalized with unique cDNA molecular identifiers. Donors of different ages were randomly distributed across sequencing lanes to avoid experimental bias. The donors were split into four age groups: young (average around 15 years), middle-aged (roughly 39), aged (about 56) and long-lived (roughly 86). Using the same blood draw, the study looked at two additional independent replicas of 1 million unique cDNA reads for two donors, one aged 18 to 29 and the other aged 80 or older.

The library came from 5' RACE. Reads for this sample came from an Illumina HiSeq 2500. A second PCR of roughly 7 to 11 cycles was performed with a sample-barcoded 5' primer and a J-beta primer mix. Each TCR beta cDNA molecule received a unique molecular identifier from a template-switch 5' adaptor carrying 12 random nucleotides. At least 3 million CDR3-containing paired-end reads were obtained from each sample. The Mint cDNA synthesis kit, primed by a TRBC-specific oligonucleotide, was used to synthesize first-strand cDNA from all RNA. Following uracil-DNA glycosylase treatment, a first 18-cycle PCR with universal primers M1SS and BC2_uni_R was performed on all cDNA. The authors' pipeline ran thus. Normalization of each sample was performed by random selection of 1 million high-quality reads, each carrying a distinct molecular identifier. Reads with shared molecular identifiers were discarded instead of being binned into consensus sequences. MiTCR, set to a Q25 quality threshold and the strictest error-elimination algorithm, was used for CDR3 identification, clonotype clustering and error correction. Lower-bound total TCR beta diversity was estimated with a nonparametric unseen species model using Euler transformation. TCRdb itself trimmed the public reads at Q25 with fastp, ran MiXCR and retained productive beta chains. Rows with one shared CDR3 protein collapse into an entry with the most common genes and DNA. TCRdb's processing, not the study's, gives the V and J calls here. This sample lists more than 800,000 distinct CDR3 sequences; more than 40% were detected once. The ten largest clones represent 18% of the sample.

Donors were approximately 42 systemically healthy Caucasian individuals from Russia aged roughly 6 to 95 years. Each donor gave about 9.7 milliliters of peripheral blood, drawn into EDTA-treated Vacutainer tubes. PBMCs were isolated by Ficoll-Paque density-gradient centrifugation, with at least 6 million obtained per sample. Total RNA was extracted from PBMCs with Trizol reagent, with at least 5.5 micrograms obtained per sample. For every donor, flow cytometry on a PBMC aliquot measured the percentage of naive CD45RAhigh/CD27high T cells. This clonotype was seen a handful of times. It has no known antigen specificity. Base qualities were left out, and no much larger clone turns up one base away. The germline V gene yields LGHNA for CDR1 and YNFKEQ for CDR2. The germline ends are 12 bases apart after V is trimmed by 0 bases and J by 3 bases. CDR3 length: 16 amino acids, cysteine to phenylalanine. Here the CDR3 DNA is all that survives: 48 bases in frame from base 1.

Study-level results and caveats: The percentage of naive T cells measured by flow cytometry correlated strongly with observed TCR beta diversity. As age increased, observed TCR beta diversity per million T cells dropped in a roughly linear way, and a significant reduction was already evident by age around 41. Compared with the aged group, the long-lived group had more naive CD4+ T cells, fewer expanded clones and increased TCR diversity, a pattern suggesting age selection. Because donor CMV infection status was unknown, age-related changes in expanded clonotypes were potentially confounded. Since profiling was done on bulk unsorted PBMCs, naive and antigen-experienced compartments could not be conclusively compared. Estimates of total diversity based on one million sequenced T cells were regarded as lower bounds and as underestimates.

Rearrangement joined TRBV4-2 to TRBJ2-1, and TRBD1 may be the D gene, going by 6 matching bases. The specimen sequenced was blood. The sequence came from a woman in her fifties or sixties in good health. The CDR3 protein: CASSQDVRGNYNEQFF. At the DNA level, the sequence is TGTGCCAGCAGCCAAGACGTCAGGGGAAACTACAATGAGCAGTTCTTC.